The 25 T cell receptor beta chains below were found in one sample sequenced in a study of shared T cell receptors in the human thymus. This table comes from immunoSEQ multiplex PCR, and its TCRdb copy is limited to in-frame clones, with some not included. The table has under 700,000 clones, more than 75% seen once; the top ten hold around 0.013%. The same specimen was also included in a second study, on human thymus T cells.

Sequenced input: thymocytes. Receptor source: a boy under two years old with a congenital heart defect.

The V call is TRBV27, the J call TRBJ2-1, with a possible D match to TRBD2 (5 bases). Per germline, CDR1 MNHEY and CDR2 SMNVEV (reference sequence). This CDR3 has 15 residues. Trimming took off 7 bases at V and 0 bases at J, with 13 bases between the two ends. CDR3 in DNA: TGTGCCAGCAAAAATGGACTCTACTCCTACAATGAGCAGTTCTTC. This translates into CASKNGLYSYNEQFF.

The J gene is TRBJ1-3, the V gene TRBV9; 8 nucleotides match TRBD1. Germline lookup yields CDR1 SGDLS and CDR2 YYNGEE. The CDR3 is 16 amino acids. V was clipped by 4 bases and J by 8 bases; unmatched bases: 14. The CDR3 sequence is CASSPPRTGLRDTIYF. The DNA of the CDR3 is TGTGCCAGCAGCCCCCCCCGGACAGGGCTCAGGGACACCATATATTTT.

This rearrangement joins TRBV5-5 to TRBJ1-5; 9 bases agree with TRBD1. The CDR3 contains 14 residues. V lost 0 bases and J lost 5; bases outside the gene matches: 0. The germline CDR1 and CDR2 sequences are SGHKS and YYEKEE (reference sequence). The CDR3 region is CASSLGQGDQPQHF. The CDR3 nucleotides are TGTGCCAGCAGCTTGGGACAGGGGGATCAGCCCCAGCATTTT.

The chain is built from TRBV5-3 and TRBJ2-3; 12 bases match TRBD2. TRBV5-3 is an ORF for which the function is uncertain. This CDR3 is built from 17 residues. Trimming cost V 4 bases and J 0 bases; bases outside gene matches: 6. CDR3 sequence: CARSRWTSGVSTDTQYF. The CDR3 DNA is TGTGCCAGAAGCCGCTGGACTAGCGGGGTTAGCACAGATACGCAGTATTTT.

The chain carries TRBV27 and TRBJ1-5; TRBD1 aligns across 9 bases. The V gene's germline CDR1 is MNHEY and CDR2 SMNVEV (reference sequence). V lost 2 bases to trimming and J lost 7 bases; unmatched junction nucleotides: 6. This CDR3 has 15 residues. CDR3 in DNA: TGTGCCAGCAGTTTAAGGACAGGGGTCAGCCAGCCCCAGCATTTT. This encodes CASSLRTGVSQPQHF.

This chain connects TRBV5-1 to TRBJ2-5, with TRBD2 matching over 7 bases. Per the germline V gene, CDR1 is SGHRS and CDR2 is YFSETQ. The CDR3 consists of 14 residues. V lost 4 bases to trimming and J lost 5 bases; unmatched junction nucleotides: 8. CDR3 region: CASSPVRESETQYF. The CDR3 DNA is TGCGCCAGCAGCCCAGTGCGGGAGTCTGAGACCCAGTACTTC.

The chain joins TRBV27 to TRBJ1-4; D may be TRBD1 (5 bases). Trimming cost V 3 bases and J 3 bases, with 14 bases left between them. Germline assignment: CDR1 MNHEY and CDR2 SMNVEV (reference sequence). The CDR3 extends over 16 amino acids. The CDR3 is CASSFIAGDANEKLFF. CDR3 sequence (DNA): TGTGCCAGCAGTTTCATAGCGGGGGACGCTAATGAAAAACTGTTTTTT.

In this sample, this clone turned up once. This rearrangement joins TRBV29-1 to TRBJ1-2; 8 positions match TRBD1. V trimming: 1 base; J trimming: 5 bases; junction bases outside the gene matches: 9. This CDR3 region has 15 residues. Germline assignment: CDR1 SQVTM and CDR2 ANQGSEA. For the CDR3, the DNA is TGCAGCGTTGAAGCCTTGGACAGGGAGGGTTATGGCTACACCTTC. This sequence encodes CSVEALDREGYGYTF.

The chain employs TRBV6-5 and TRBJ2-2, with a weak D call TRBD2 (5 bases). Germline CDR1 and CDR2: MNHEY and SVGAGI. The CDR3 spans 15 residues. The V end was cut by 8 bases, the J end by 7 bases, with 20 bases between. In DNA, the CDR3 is TGTGCCAGCGGACTTCGTGGGCAACTAAACGGGGAGCTGTTTTTT. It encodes CASGLRGQLNGELFF.

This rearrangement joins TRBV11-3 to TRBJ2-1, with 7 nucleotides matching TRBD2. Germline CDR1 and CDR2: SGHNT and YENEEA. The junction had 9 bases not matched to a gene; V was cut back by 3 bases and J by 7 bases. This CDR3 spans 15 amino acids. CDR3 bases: TGTGCCAGCAGCTTTCATGGCGGGAGTATGAATGAGCAGTTCTTC. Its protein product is CASSFHGGSMNEQFF. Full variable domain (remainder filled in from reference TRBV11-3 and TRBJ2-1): EAGVVQSPRYKIIEKKQPVAFWCNPISGHNTLYWYLQNLGQGPELLIRYENEEAVDDSQLPKDRFSAERLKGVDSTLKIQPAELGDSAVYLCASSFHGGSMNEQFFGPGTRLTVL.

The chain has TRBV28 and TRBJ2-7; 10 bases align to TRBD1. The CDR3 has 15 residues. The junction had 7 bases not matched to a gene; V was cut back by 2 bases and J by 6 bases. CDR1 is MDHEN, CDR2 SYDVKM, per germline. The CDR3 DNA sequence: TGTGCCAGCAGTTTAGTGGGACAGGGGACCGGCGAGCAGTACTTC. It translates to CASSLVGQGTGEQYF.

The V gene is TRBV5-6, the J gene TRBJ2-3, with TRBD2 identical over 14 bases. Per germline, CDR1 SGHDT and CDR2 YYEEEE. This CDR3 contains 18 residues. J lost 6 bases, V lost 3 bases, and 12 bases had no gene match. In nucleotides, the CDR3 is TGTGCCAGCAGCTCACCGGGACTAGCGGGAGACGGGGGGGATACGCAGTATTTT. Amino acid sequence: CASSSPGLAGDGGDTQYF.

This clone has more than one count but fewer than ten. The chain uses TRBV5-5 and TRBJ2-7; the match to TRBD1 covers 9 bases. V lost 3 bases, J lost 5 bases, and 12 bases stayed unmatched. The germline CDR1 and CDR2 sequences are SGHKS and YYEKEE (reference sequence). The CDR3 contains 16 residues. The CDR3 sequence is CASSSPGQGGCDEQYF. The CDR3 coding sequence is TGTGCCAGCAGCTCCCCGGGACAGGGAGGGTGCGACGAGCAGTACTTC.

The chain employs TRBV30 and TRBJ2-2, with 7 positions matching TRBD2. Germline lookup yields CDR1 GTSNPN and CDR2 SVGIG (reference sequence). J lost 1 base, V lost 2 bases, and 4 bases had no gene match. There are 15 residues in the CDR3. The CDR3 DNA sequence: TGTGCCTGGAGTTCAGGGACTATGAACACCGGGGAGCTGTTTTTT. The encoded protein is CAWSSGTMNTGELFF.

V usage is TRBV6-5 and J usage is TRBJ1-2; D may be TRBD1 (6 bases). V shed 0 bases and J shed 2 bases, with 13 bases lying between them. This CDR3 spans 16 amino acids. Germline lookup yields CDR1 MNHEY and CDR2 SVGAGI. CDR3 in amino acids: CASSYSAGARNYGYTF. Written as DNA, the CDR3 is TGTGCCAGCAGTTACTCGGCAGGGGCCCGGAACTATGGCTACACCTTC.

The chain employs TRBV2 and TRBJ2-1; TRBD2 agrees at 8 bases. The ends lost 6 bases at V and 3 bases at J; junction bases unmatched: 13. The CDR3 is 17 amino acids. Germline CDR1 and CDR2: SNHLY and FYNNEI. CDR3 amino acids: CASSPGPSGCSYNEQFF. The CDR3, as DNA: TGTGCCAGCAGCCCCGGGCCTAGCGGGTGTAGCTACAATGAGCAGTTCTTC.

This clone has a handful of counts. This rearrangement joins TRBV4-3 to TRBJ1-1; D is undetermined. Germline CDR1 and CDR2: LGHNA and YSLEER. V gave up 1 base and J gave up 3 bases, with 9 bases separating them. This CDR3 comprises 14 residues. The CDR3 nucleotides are TGCGCCAGCAGCCAAGCTTCTGGCTACACTGAAGCTTTCTTT. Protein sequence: CASSQASGYTEAFF.

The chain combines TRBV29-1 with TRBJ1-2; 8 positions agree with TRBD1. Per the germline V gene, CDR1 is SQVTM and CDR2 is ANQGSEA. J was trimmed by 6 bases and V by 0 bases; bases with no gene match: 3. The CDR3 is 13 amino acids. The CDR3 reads CSVEEPGGDGYTF. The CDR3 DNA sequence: TGCAGCGTTGAAGAACCAGGGGGCGATGGCTACACCTTC.

CDR3: CASRSTASNQPQHF. The CDR3 bases are TGTGCCAGCAGATCGACAGCGAGCAATCAGCCCCAGCATTTT. The gene calls are TRBV28 and TRBJ1-5; a possible D gene is TRBD1 (5 bases). V lost 6 bases, J lost 1 base, and 10 bases lay in between. The CDR3 consists of 14 residues. CDR1 and CDR2 (germline): MDHEN, SYDVKM. Looking up the rest from reference TRBV28 and TRBJ1-5 gives the full variable domain: DVKVTQSSRYLVKRTGEKVFLECVQDMDHENMFWYRQDPGLGLRLIYFSYDVKMKEKGDIPEGYSVSREKKERFSLILESASTNQTSMYLCASRSTASNQPQHFGDGTRLSIL.

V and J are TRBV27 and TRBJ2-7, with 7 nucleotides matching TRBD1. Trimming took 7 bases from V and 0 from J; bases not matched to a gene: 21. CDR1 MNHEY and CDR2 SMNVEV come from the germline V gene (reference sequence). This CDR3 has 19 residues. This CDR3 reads CASKNLRLKDGDSSYEQYF. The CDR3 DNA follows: TGTGCCAGCAAGAACCTTCGCCTCAAAGACGGGGACAGCTCCTACGAGCAGTACTTC.

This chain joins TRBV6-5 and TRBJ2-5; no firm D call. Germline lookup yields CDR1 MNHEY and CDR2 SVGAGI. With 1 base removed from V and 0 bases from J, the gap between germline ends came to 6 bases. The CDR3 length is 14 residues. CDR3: CASSYLLDQETQYF. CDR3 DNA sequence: TGTGCCAGCAGTTACTTGCTAGACCAAGAGACCCAGTACTTC.

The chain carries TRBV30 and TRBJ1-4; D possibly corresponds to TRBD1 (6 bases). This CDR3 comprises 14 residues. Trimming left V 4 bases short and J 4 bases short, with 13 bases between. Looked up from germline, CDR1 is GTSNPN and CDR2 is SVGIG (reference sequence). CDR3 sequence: CAWTMGQSNEKLFF. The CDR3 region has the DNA TGTGCCTGGACCATGGGACAAAGTAATGAAAAACTGTTTTTT.

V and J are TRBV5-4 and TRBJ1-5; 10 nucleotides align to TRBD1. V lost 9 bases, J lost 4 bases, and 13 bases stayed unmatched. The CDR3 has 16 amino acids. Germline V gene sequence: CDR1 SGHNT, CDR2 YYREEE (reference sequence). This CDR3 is CATSEGQGRVNQPQHF. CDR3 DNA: TGTGCCACCTCGGAGGGACAGGGGAGGGTGAATCAGCCCCAGCATTTT.

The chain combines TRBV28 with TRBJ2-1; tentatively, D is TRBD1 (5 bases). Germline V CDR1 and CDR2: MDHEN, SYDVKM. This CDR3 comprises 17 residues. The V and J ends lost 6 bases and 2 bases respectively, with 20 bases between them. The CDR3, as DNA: TGTGCCAGCAGCCTCTCGCCCGGTCAGGGTGCCTACAATGAGCAGTTCTTC. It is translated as CASSLSPGQGAYNEQFF.

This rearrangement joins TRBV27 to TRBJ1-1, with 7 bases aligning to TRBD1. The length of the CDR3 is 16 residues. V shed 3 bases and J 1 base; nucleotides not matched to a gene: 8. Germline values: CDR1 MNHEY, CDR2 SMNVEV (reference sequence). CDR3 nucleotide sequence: TGTGCCAGCAGTTTCAAGGTGACAGGGACGAACACTGAAGCTTTCTTT. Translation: CASSFKVTGTNTEAFF.